One sample yielded the 26 T cell receptor beta chains listed below, sequenced in a study of T cell responses to AZD1222 COVID-19 vaccine. Some clones are missing from TCRdb's copy, which holds only in-frame ones; the method was immunoSEQ multiplex PCR. The table has under 95,000 clones, around nine tenths seen once. Sequencing was performed on peripheral blood, taken 28 days after the second AZD1222 dose. The receptors stem from an adult who received the AZD1222 COVID-19 vaccine.

The chain joins TRBV7-9 to TRBJ2-1, with D possibly TRBD1 on 5 matching bases. This CDR3 is built from 15 residues. The V and J ends lost 2 bases and 0 bases respectively, with 8 bases between them. Germline V gene lookup returns CDR1 SEHNR and CDR2 FQNEAQ (reference sequence). CDR3: CASSLNRNSYNEQFF. Written as DNA, the CDR3 is TGTGCCAGCAGCTTAAACAGGAACTCCTACAATGAGCAGTTCTTC. The whole variable domain, remainder taken from reference TRBV7-9 and TRBJ2-1, is DTGVSQNPRHKITKRGQNVTFRCDPISEHNRLYWYRQTLGQGPEFLTYFQNEAQLEKSRLLSDRFSAERPKGSFSTLEIQRTEQGDSAMYLCASSLNRNSYNEQFFGPGTRLTVL.

The J gene is TRBJ2-2, the V gene TRBV4-2; 9 bases map to TRBD2. J gave up 1 base and V 1 base, and 1 base lay outside the gene matches. This CDR3 is built from 16 residues. The germline CDR1 and CDR2 sequences are LGHNA and YNFKEQ. This CDR3 reads CASSQVTSGNTGELFF. CDR3 nucleotide sequence: TGTGCCAGCAGCCAAGTGACTAGCGGGAACACCGGGGAGCTGTTTTTT.

The CDR3 reads CASSQGTSGSSYEQYF. The DNA of the CDR3 is TGCGCCAGCAGCCAAGGGACTAGCGGCTCCTCCTACGAGCAGTACTTC. The V gene is TRBV5-1, the J gene TRBJ2-7; 11 positions agree with TRBD2. The CDR3 extends over 16 amino acids. V gave up 4 bases and J gave up 0 bases; unmatched junction bases: 6. Germline values: CDR1 SGHRS, CDR2 YFSETQ.

Here the CDR3 DNA reads TGTGCCAGCAGGGCCGGTGGGGCTGGAAACACCATATATTTT. Translation gives CASRAGGAGNTIYF. V usage is TRBV6-5 and J usage is TRBJ1-3; D is uncertain. CDR1 is MNHEY and CDR2 is SVGAGI in the germline V gene. CDR3 length: 14 amino acids. The germline V and J ends were trimmed by 6 bases and 2 bases, with 11 bases remaining between them.

The chain carries TRBV7-2 and TRBJ2-3; D not resolved. The CDR3 has 13 amino acids. V lost 5 bases, J lost 6 bases, and 12 bases lay in between. Germline CDR1 SGHTA, CDR2 FQGNSA. CDR3 sequence: CASSPPGWDTQYF. DNA of the CDR3: TGTGCCAGCAGCCCGCCGGGTTGGGATACGCAGTATTTT. Together with reference TRBV7-2 and TRBJ2-3, the CDR3 gives the full variable domain: GAGVSQSPSNKVTEKGKDVELRCDPISGHTALYWYRQSLGQGLEFLIYFQGNSAPDKSGLPSDRFSAERTGGSVSTLTIQRTQQEDSAVYLCASSPPGWDTQYFGPGTRLTVL.

A few counts support this clone. J is TRBJ2-7 and V is TRBV4-2; D possibly corresponds to TRBD2 (6 bases). Between the trimmed V and J ends, which lost 2 bases and 1 base, there was a span of 12 bases. Germline values: CDR1 LGHNA, CDR2 YNFKEQ. The CDR3 runs 15 residues. DNA of the CDR3: TGTGCCAGCAGCCAAAGACTAGATGGGTCCTACGAGCAGTACTTC. Translating it yields CASSQRLDGSYEQYF.

The chain links TRBV27 to TRBJ2-1; 7 bases match TRBD2. V was clipped by 4 bases and J by 5 bases; unmatched bases: 8. CDR3 length: 15 amino acids. The germline gives CDR1 MNHEY, CDR2 SMNVEV (reference sequence). CDR3 sequence: CASSSWVAGDNEQFF. The CDR3 DNA reads as TGTGCCAGCAGTTCCTGGGTAGCGGGTGACAATGAGCAGTTCTTC.

In its sample, this clone was seen once. J is TRBJ1-1 and V is TRBV6-5; D remains unclear. V was cut by 5 bases and J by 5 bases, with 6 bases left in between. From germline, CDR1 is MNHEY and CDR2 SVGAGI. CDR3 size: 11 residues. For the CDR3, the DNA is TGTGCCAGCAGTCTACAGACTGAAGCTTTCTTT. As protein: CASSLQTEAFF.

The chain employs TRBV19 and TRBJ2-2; D remains ambiguous. CDR3 length: 12 amino acids. V gave up 1 base and J gave up 5 bases, with 2 bases separating them. CDR1 LNHDA and CDR2 SQIVND come from the germline V gene (reference sequence). In nucleotides, the CDR3 is TGTGCCAGTAGTATAGTAACCGGGGAGCTGTTTTTT. Its translation is CASSIVTGELFF.

This chain connects TRBV13 to TRBJ2-7; D is perhaps TRBD1 (6 bases). The CDR3 totals 14 residues. Germline assignment: CDR1 PRHDT and CDR2 FYEKMQ (reference sequence). V dropped 2 bases and J dropped 5 bases, with 13 bases sitting between them. In nucleotides, the CDR3 is TGTGCCAGCAGCTTAACAGGGATACTTGACGAGCAGTACTTC. This sequence encodes CASSLTGILDEQYF.

The V and J genes are TRBV28 and TRBJ1-2, with 8 positions matching TRBD1. This CDR3 has 15 residues. Looked up from germline, CDR1 is MDHEN and CDR2 is SYDVKM. V lost 5 bases to trimming and J lost 5 bases; unmatched junction nucleotides: 10. CDR3 loop: CASSPSGGGWYGYTF. The CDR3 coding sequence is TGTGCCAGCAGTCCGTCAGGGGGCGGTTGGTATGGCTACACCTTC.

The chain couples TRBV5-1 to TRBJ1-2, with D possibly TRBD1 on 5 matching bases. CDR1 is SGHRS and CDR2 is YFSETQ in the germline V gene. The CDR3 is 14 residues long. The V and J ends lost 4 bases and 3 bases respectively, with 13 bases between them. The CDR3 region has the DNA TGCGCCAGCAGCCTCGGGACCTGGGACTATGGCTACACCTTC. Translation gives CASSLGTWDYGYTF.

This clone was seen a single time. The rearrangement uses TRBV15 and TRBJ2-2, with TRBD2 matching 8 bases. The CDR3 is 16 amino acids. Trimming cost V 3 bases and J 6 bases; bases outside gene matches: 9. The germline V gene encodes CDR1 LNHNV and CDR2 YYDKDF (reference sequence). CDR3 DNA: TGTGCCACCAGCAGGATAGCGGGATTACACGCCGGGGAGCTGTTTTTT. Translated, it gives CATSRIAGLHAGELFF.

This clone was picked up one time. The chain couples TRBV4-1 to TRBJ2-7; no clear D gene. Germline V gene data show CDR1 as MGHRA and CDR2 as YSYEKL. V lost 2 bases, J lost 2 bases, and 10 bases lay in between. The CDR3 covers 14 residues. CDR3 nucleotides: TGCGCCAGCAGCCAATCCACATCACCCTACGAGCAGTACTTC. It codes for CASSQSTSPYEQYF.

The chain carries TRBV7-8 and TRBJ1-6; tentatively, D is TRBD1 (6 bases). CDR3 length: 15 residues. Germline assignment: CDR1 SGHVS and CDR2 FQNEAQ. V shed 0 bases and J shed 7 bases, with 10 bases lying between them. The CDR3 reads CASSLAQGRNSPLHF. Written as DNA, the CDR3 is TGTGCCAGCAGCTTAGCGCAGGGGCGGAATTCACCCCTCCACTTT.

The chain combines TRBV5-4 with TRBJ2-2; 7 nucleotides match TRBD1. The CDR3 consists of 15 residues. In germline, CDR1 is SGHNT, CDR2 YYREEE (reference sequence). With V trimmed by 1 base and J by 1 base, 1 base remained unmatched. This CDR3 is CASSLRGRNTGELFF. CDR3 coding DNA: TGTGCCAGCAGCTTGAGGGGGCGGAACACCGGGGAGCTGTTTTTT.

The V gene is TRBV4-2, the J gene TRBJ1-5, with 8 positions matching TRBD1. The CDR3 is made up of 16 amino acids. Germline V gene lookup returns CDR1 LGHNA and CDR2 YNFKEQ. J was trimmed by 4 bases and V by 0 bases; bases with no gene match: 5. The chain's CDR3 is CASSQDPGTGNQPQHF. The CDR3 DNA reads TGTGCCAGCAGCCAAGATCCCGGGACAGGTAATCAGCCCCAGCATTTT.

The chain is built from TRBV2 and TRBJ1-5, with 10 bases that match TRBD1. Germline V gene sequence: CDR1 SNHLY, CDR2 FYNNEI. CDR3 length: 15 amino acids. V lost 6 bases to trimming and J lost 7 bases; unmatched junction nucleotides: 9. This CDR3 reads CASSGGTGAWQPQHF. In nucleotides, the CDR3 is TGTGCCAGCAGCGGGGGGACAGGGGCCTGGCAGCCCCAGCATTTT. Filled out from reference TRBV2 and TRBJ1-5, the complete variable domain reads EPEVTQTPSHQVTQMGQEVILRCVPISNHLYFYWYRQILGQKVEFLVSFYNNEISEKSEIFDDQFSVERPDGSNFTLKIRSTKLEDSAMYFCASSGGTGAWQPQHFGDGTRLSIL.

V gene TRBV13 combines with J gene TRBJ2-7; perhaps TRBD1 as D (6 bases). Germline V gene sequence: CDR1 PRHDT, CDR2 FYEKMQ (reference sequence). Trimming removed 0 bases from V and 7 bases from J, with 10 bases in between. The CDR3 spans 13 residues. CDR3 residues: CASSLGRGREQYF. CDR3 in DNA: TGTGCCAGCAGCTTAGGCAGGGGCCGGGAGCAGTACTTC.

The rearrangement uses TRBV5-5 and TRBJ2-3, with D unresolved. The germline gives CDR1 SGHKS, CDR2 YYEKEE (reference sequence). There are 12 residues in the CDR3. V was clipped by 1 base and J by 4 bases, with 4 bases between them. CDR3 region: CASSLQPDTQYF. The CDR3 DNA is TGTGCCAGCAGCTTGCAGCCAGATACGCAGTATTTT.

The CDR3 is CASSLGGLAGGTDTQYF. The CDR3 nucleotides are TGTGCCAGCAGCTTAGGGGGACTAGCGGGAGGGACAGATACGCAGTATTTT. The genes are TRBV7-2 and TRBJ2-3; 16 nucleotides agree with TRBD2. This CDR3 has 17 residues. The V gene end was trimmed by 1 base and the J gene end by 3 bases; junction bases not matched to a gene: 1. CDR1 and CDR2 from the germline V gene are SGHTA and FQGNSA.

This clone was counted between two and nine times. The V and J genes are TRBV28 and TRBJ1-2; D is ambiguous. There are 12 residues in the CDR3. Germline V CDR1 and CDR2: MDHEN, SYDVKM. The germline V and J ends were trimmed by 4 bases and 4 bases, with 7 bases remaining between them. The CDR3: CASSSEPYGYTF. The CDR3, as DNA: TGTGCCAGCAGTTCCGAACCCTATGGCTACACCTTC.

This clone was observed once. The genes are TRBV29-1 and TRBJ1-1; D unclear. The V gene's germline CDR1 is SQVTM and CDR2 ANQGSEA. Deletions cut 5 bases from V and 8 bases from J, with 15 bases between. The CDR3 spans 12 residues. For the CDR3, the DNA is TGCAGCGTTTTCCATGAGGGTCAAGAAGCTTTCTTT. The encoded protein is CSVFHEGQEAFF.

This clone has just one count. The chain employs TRBV19 and TRBJ1-1; tentative D call: TRBD1 (5 bases). The ends were cut back, 5 bases at V and 3 bases at J, with 10 bases in the middle. CDR3 length: 13 amino acids. Per the germline V gene, CDR1 is LNHDA and CDR2 is SQIVND (reference sequence). CDR3 coding DNA: TGTGCCAGTAGTCCCTCGGGGGACACTGAAGCTTTCTTT. This gives the protein CASSPSGDTEAFF. The whole variable domain, remainder taken from reference TRBV19 and TRBJ1-1, is DGGITQSPKYLFRKEGQNVTLSCEQNLNHDAMYWYRQDPGQGLRLIYYSQIVNDFQKGDIAEGYSVSREKKESFPLTVTSAQKNPTAFYLCASSPSGDTEAFFGQGTRLTVV.

The chain has TRBV19 and TRBJ2-7, with 8 bases that match TRBD1. J lost 5 bases, V lost 7 bases, and 10 bases had no gene match. CDR3 length equals 14 residues. CDR1 is LNHDA, CDR2 SQIVND, per germline (reference sequence). The CDR3 protein is CASTNGQGINEQYF. The DNA for the CDR3 is TGTGCCAGTACTAACGGACAGGGAATTAACGAGCAGTACTTC.

This sequence joins TRBV27 and TRBJ1-1; no reliable D call. V dropped 2 bases and J dropped 1 base, with 14 bases sitting between them. CDR3 length: 16 amino acids. CDR1 MNHEY and CDR2 SMNVEV come from the germline V gene (reference sequence). Here the CDR3 reads CASSLLAAGANTEAFF. The DNA of the CDR3 is TGTGCCAGCAGTTTACTGGCTGCGGGCGCGAACACTGAAGCTTTCTTT.